A selection of T cell receptor beta chains follows, all from one sample in a study of blood T cell repertoires in COVID-19. Sequenced by immunoSEQ multiplex PCR; TCRdb stores in-frame clones only, minus some. The data hold over 200,000 clones, with about 90% observed a single time. The specimen was peripheral blood. Source of these receptors: a man aged 60 to 75 with COVID-19, enrolled during active disease. CDR3s include the opening cysteine and the closing phenylalanine or tryptophan. The D gene is left open where the match is weak. Clone size is not always given. Where it is, it says once, few, many or a class for expanded clones.

TRBD2 | TRBJ2-3 | TRBV5-1 | . | TGCGCCAGCAGCCCGCTCGGGACTAGCGGGACAACTAGCACAGATACGCAGTATTTT | CASSPLGTSGTTSTDTQYF
. | TRBJ2-3 | TRBV12-3/TRBV12-4 | . | TGTGCCAGCAGGCGAAATCCCGAGGGGCAGTATTTT | CASRRNPEGQYF
. | TRBJ2-7 | TRBV30 | . | TGTGCCTGGAGTGTACTCTACGAGCAGTACTTC | CAWSVLYEQYF
. | TRBJ1-3 | TRBV19 | . | TGTGCCAGTAGTAACGACCCCCAGGGCGCCGGAAACACCATATATTTT | CASSNDPQGAGNTIYF
TRBD2 | TRBJ2-2 | TRBV7-9 | . | TGTGCCAGCAGCTCCAACGGGGGGGGCCTGCGTGCCGGGGAGCTGTTTTTT | CASSSNGGGLRAGELFF
TRBD2 | TRBJ2-5 | TRBV7-9 | . | TGTGCCAGCAGCTTAGGGGGAGGGCGAGGAGAGACCCAGTACTTC | CASSLGGGRGETQYF
TRBD1 | TRBJ2-7 | TRBV27 | . | TGTGCCAGCAGTAAAACAGGGGGCGCGGCCGAGCAGTACTTC | CASSKTGGAAEQYF
TRBD1 | TRBJ2-2 | TRBV27 | . | TGTGCCAGCAGAAAACTCCGGGACAGGGGTACCGGGGAGCTGTTTTTT | CASRKLRDRGTGELFF
. | TRBJ2-1 | TRBV5-5 | . | TGTGCCAGCAGCTTGGACCACACTAGCTCCTACAATGAGCAGTTCTTC | CASSLDHTSSYNEQFF
. | TRBJ1-2 | TRBV5-8 | . | TGTGCCAGCAGCCGCTCGACAGTATATGGCTACACCTTC | CASSRSTVYGYTF
. | TRBJ2-2 | TRBV24-1 | . | TGTGCCACCAGTGGAGACAGGTACCCGAACACCGGGGAGCTGTTTTTT | CATSGDRYPNTGELFF
. | TRBJ2-2 | TRBV7-3 | . | TGTGCCAGCAGCTTATCCGCAGGGCGGACCGGGGAGCTGTTTTTT | CASSLSAGRTGELFF
. | TRBJ2-6 | TRBV3-1/TRBV3-2 | . | TGTGCCAGCAGCCAAGTTACAGGGGCCAACGTCCTGACTTTC | CASSQVTGANVLTF
. | TRBJ2-2 | TRBV21-1 | . | TGTGCCAGCAGCAAACCGACAGGGACGAATCACGGGGAGCTGTTTTTT | CASSKPTGTNHGELFF
TRBD1 | TRBJ1-4 | TRBV3-1/TRBV3-2 | . | TGTGCCAGCAGCCATTCGGGACAGGGAGGCAAGGAAAAACTGTTTTTT | CASSHSGQGGKEKLFF
TRBD1 | TRBJ2-5 | TRBV6-5 | . | TGTGCCAGCACCCGACAGGGGGCGGAGACCCAGTACTTC | CASTRQGAETQYF
. | TRBJ2-2 | TRBV5-1 | . | TGCGCCAGCAGCTTGTTGGAGGGCAAGGGGCTTGCCGGGGAGCTGTTTTTT | CASSLLEGKGLAGELFF
TRBD2 | TRBJ2-2 | TRBV29-1 | . | TGCAGCTGCATAGGGGAGGGGAACACCGGGGAGCTGTTTTTT | CSCIGEGNTGELFF
TRBD1 | TRBJ1-1 | TRBV5-1 | once | TGCGCCAGCAGTCCGGACAGGGGTCTGGGCACTGAAGCTTTCTTT | CASSPDRGLGTEAFF
. | TRBJ2-7 | TRBV12-3/TRBV12-4 | . | TGTGCCAGCAGTTCCTTATTCCCTTACGAGCAGTACTTC | CASSSLFPYEQYF